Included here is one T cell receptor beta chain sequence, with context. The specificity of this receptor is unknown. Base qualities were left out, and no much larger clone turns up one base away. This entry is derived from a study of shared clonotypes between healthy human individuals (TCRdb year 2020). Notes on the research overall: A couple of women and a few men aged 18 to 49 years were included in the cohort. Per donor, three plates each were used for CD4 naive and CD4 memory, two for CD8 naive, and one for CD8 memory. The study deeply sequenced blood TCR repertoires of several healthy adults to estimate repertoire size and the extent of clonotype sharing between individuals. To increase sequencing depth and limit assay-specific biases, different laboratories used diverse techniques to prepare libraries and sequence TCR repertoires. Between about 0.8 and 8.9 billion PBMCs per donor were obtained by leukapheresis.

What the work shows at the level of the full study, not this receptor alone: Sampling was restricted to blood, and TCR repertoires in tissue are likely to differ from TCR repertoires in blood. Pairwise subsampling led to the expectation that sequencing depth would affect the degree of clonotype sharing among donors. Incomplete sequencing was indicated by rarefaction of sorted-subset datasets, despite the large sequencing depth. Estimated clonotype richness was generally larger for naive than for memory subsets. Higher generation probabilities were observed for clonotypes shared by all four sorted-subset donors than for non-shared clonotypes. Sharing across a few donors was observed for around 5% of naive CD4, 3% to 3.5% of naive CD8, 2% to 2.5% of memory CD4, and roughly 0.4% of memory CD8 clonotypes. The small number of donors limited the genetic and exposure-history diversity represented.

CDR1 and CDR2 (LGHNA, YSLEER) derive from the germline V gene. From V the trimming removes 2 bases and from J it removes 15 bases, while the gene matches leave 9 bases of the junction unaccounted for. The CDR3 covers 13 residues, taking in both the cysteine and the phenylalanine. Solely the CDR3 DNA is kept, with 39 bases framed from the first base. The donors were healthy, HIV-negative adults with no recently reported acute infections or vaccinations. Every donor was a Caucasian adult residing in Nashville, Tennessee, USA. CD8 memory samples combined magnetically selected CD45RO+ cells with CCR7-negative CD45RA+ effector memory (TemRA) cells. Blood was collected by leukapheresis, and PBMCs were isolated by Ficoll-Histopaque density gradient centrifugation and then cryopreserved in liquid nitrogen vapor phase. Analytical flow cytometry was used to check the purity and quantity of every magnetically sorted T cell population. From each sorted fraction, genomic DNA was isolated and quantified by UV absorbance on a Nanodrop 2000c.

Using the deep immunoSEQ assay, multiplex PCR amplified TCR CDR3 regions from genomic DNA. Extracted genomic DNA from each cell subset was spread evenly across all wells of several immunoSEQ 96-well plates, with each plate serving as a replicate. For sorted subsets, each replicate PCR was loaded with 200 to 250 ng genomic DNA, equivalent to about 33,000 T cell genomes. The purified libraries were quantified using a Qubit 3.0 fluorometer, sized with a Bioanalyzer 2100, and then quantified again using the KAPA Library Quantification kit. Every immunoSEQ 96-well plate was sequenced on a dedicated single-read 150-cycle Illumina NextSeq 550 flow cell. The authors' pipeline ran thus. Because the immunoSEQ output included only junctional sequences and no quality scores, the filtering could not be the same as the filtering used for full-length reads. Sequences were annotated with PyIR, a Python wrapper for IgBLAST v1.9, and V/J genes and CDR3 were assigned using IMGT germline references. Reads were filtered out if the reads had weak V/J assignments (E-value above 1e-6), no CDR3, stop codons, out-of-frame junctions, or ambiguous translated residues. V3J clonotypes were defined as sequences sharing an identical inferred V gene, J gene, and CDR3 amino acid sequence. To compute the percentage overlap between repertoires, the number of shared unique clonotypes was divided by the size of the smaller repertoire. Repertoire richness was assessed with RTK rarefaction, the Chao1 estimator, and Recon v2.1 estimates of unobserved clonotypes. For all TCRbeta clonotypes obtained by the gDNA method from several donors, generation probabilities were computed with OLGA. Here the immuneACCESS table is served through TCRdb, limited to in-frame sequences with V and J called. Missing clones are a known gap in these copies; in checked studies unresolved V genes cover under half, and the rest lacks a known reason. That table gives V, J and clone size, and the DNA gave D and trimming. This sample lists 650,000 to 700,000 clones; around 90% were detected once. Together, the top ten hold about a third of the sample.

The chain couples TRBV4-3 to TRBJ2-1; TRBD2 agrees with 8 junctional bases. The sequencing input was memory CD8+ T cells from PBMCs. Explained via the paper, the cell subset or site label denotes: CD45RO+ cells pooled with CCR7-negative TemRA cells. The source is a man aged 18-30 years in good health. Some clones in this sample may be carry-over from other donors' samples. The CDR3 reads CASSQKAGGEGFF. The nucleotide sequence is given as TGCGCCAGCAGCCAAAAGGCGGGGGGTGAGGGGTTCTTC.